This T cell receptor (beta chain) came from a study of blood T cells in healthy people across ages. Study-level results: PBMCs left unsorted prevented a conclusive naive versus antigen-experienced comparison.

Trimming stripped 5 bases from V and 3 bases from J, with 14 bases between. The CDR3 length is 14 residues. Looked up from germline, CDR1 is MNHNS and CDR2 is SASEGT. Together with a sample-barcoded 5' primer, a J-beta primer mix was included in a second PCR lasting about 7 to 11 cycles. In TCRdb, the 5' RACE reads were re-called with MiXCR into one record per CDR3 protein. The sample carries hundreds of thousands of distinct CDR3 sequences, roughly 50% recorded once. Worth noting for this clonotype: Its antigen is not known.

This rearrangement joins TRBV6-1 to TRBJ2-7; D tentatively reads TRBD1 or TRBD2 (5 bases each). The sequencing input was blood. This TCR was sampled from a man in his 60s in good health. CDR3 residues: CASSSPGTDYEQYF. CDR3 nucleotide sequence: TGTGCCAGCAGTTCCCCCGGGACCGACTACGAGCAGTACTTC.